Shown below are 28 T cell receptor beta chains from a single sample sequenced in a study of tumor and adjacent non-tumor tissue in lung cancer. No cell sorting was done before RNA was extracted from the tissue. Three rounds of nested PCR, following a modified ARM-PCR protocol, produced the TCRbeta library. Each CDR3 protein is one row after TCRdb ran MiXCR on the multiplex PCR reads. This table has tens of thousands of distinct CDR3 sequences, approximately 65% appearing once. The specimen was lung tumor tissue. The source of these receptors is a man aged 60-69 years with non-small cell lung cancer.

For this clonotype: A read error is likely, as this CDR3 ends without the conserved phenylalanine or tryptophan. The chain employs TRBV28 and TRBJ2-7; 12 bases match TRBD2. Germline trimming cut 5 bases from V and 3 bases from J; bases unmatched to any gene: 5. This CDR3 region has 15 residues. Germline values: CDR1 MDHEN, CDR2 SYDVKM. The CDR3, as DNA: TGTGCCAGCAGTCCGACTAGCGGGAGTAACTACGAGCAGTACCTC. This sequence encodes CASSPTSGSNYEQYL.

With respect to this clonotype: A clone one base away is much larger, so this may be a read error. The chain carries TRBV7-8 and TRBJ2-5; 10 positions agree with TRBD1. Germline CDR1 is SGHVS and CDR2 is FQNEAQ. The CDR3 contains 16 residues. The J segment lost 5 bases and the V segment lost 5 bases, leaving 11 bases of the junction unmatched. The CDR3 region has the DNA TGTGCCAGCAGCACCAACACCGGGACAGGGGATGAGACCCAGTACTTC. Encoded protein: CASSTNTGTGDETQYF.

The V gene is TRBV11-1, the J gene TRBJ2-1; D ambiguous. The V end lost 2 bases, the J end lost 0 bases, and 11 bases lay between the germline ends. This CDR3 comprises 16 residues. The germline gives CDR1 SGHAT, CDR2 FQDESV (reference sequence). CDR3 sequence: CASSLNLLSSYNEQFF. The CDR3 DNA reads TGTGCCAGCAGCTTAAATCTGTTGAGCTCCTACAATGAGCAGTTCTTC. The full variable domain, completed using reference TRBV11-1 and TRBJ2-1, is EAEVAQSPRYKITEKSQAVAFWCDPISGHATLYWYRQILGQGPELLVQFQDESVVDDSQLPKDRFSAERLKGVDSTLKIQPAELGDSAMYLCASSLNLLSSYNEQFFGPGTRLTVL.

This clonotype occurred many times. The conserved phenylalanine or tryptophan is not found at the CDR3 terminus, so this likely reflects a read error. It is unclear where the CDR3 begins or ends on the DNA, so no DNA is shown, and the CDR3 is as TCRdb lists it. The V and J genes are TRBV7-8 and TRBJ1-5. Including both end residues, the CDR3 is 16 amino acids long. CDR1 is SGHVS and CDR2 is FQNEAQ in the germline V gene. The CDR3 here is CASSLDGSRSRQPRHL.

This clonotype was seen just once. The junction departs from germline at one end; a sequencing error may be responsible. The CDR3 sequence: CASSHVAYDEQVF. The DNA of the CDR3 is TGTGCCAGCAGCCACGTGGCATACGATGAGCAGGTCTTC. The chain couples TRBV6-6 to TRBJ2-1; D remains ambiguous. Germline CDR1 MNHNY, CDR2 SVGAGI (reference sequence). The CDR3 runs 13 residues.

Worth noting for this clonotype: At one end, the junction sequence differs from germline, possibly due to a read error. The chain uses TRBV20-1 and TRBJ2-3; 8 bases match TRBD1. The length of the CDR3 is 14 residues. Germline V gene data show CDR1 as DFQATT and CDR2 as SNEGSKA (reference sequence). CDR3 sequence: CSVRRTGKTDTQYF. The CDR3 nucleotides are TGCAGTGTTAGACGGACAGGGAAGACAGATACGCAGTATTTT.

In regard to this clonotype: A much larger clone differs by one base, so this may be a read error. V is TRBV20-1 and J is TRBJ1-2; D ambiguous. V was shortened by 2 bases and J by 4 bases, with 17 bases between the two germline ends. Germline V gives CDR1 DFQATT, CDR2 SNEGSKA (reference sequence). The CDR3 is 15 amino acids. DNA of the CDR3: TGCAGTGCTAGACCCACCATCAAGGCAGGCTATGGCTACACCTTC. Its protein is CSARPTIKAGYGYTF.

As regards this clonotype: With a much larger clone just one base away, this may be a read error. Written as DNA, the CDR3 is TGTGCCAGCAACGCGGTAGGCTACGAGCAGTACTTC. This codes for CASNAVGYEQYF. The chain joins TRBV6-1 to TRBJ2-7; D remains ambiguous. This CDR3 region has 12 residues. Trimming removed 7 bases at V and 3 bases at J, with 10 bases between. Germline V CDR1 and CDR2: MNHNS, SASEGT.

A remark on this clonotype: The final CDR3 position lacks the conserved phenylalanine or tryptophan, pointing to a likely read error. The DNA is left out, because the CDR3 cannot be placed on it with certainty; the CDR3 is given as TCRdb lists it. The chain couples TRBV6-5 to TRBJ2-1; whether TRBD1, the table's D call, matches the DNA was not checked. Germline lookup yields CDR1 MNHEY and CDR2 SVGAGI. The length of the CDR3 is 13 amino acids, counting both ends. The CDR3 loop reads CASWGGGDNERFL.

This chain links TRBV29-1 with TRBJ1-3, with no clear D. V dropped 7 bases and J dropped 0 bases, with 16 bases sitting between them. The CDR3 has 15 amino acids. Germline CDR1 reads SQVTM; CDR2 reads ANQGSEA. In DNA form, the CDR3 reads TGCAGCGCTCGAGTGGGAGAGCACTCTGGAAACACCATATATTTT. Its translation: CSARVGEHSGNTIYF.

This clonotype was recorded once. The DNA for the CDR3 is TGTGCCAGCCGATCGAGGGGACACAATGAGCAGTTCTTC. This gives the protein CASRSRGHNEQFF. The rearrangement links TRBV6-5 to TRBJ2-1, with D possibly called TRBD1 or TRBD2 (5 bases each). Germline V CDR1 and CDR2: MNHEY, SVGAGI. The CDR3 consists of 13 residues. V was pared by 8 bases and J by 5 bases, with 13 bases between.

The chain has TRBV6-6 and TRBJ1-5, with 9 bases identical to TRBD1. Germline V CDR1 and CDR2: MNHNY, SVGAGI (reference sequence). The CDR3 sequence is 16 residues long. In nucleotides, the CDR3 is TGTGTCATCAGTTACCCTGGACAGGGGCTCAATCAGCCCCAGCATTTT. This sequence encodes CVISYPGQGLNQPQHF.

To note about this clonotype: Germline is not matched at one junction end, which may reflect a read error. The J gene is TRBJ1-1, the V gene TRBV12-3 or TRBV12-4; 8 bases are a match to TRBD1. The CDR3 has 16 residues. The CDR3 is CASSYTPVTGDTEAFF. The DNA for the CDR3 is TGCGCCAGCAGTTACACCCCCGTGACAGGGGACACTGAAGCTTTCTTT.

In regard to this clonotype: One junction end disagrees with the germline gene, perhaps due to a read error. This sequence joins TRBV20-1 and TRBJ2-3; no clear D gene. Looked up from germline, CDR1 is DFQATT and CDR2 is SNEGSKA (reference sequence). The CDR3 covers 11 residues. The CDR3 nucleotides read TGCAGTGCGCAGGAGCTGAACACGCAGTATTTC. This encodes CSAQELNTQYF.

This clonotype was observed at least ten times. V and J are TRBV6-6 and TRBJ2-4; 8 bases agree with TRBD2. V trimming: 3 bases; J trimming: 4 bases; junction bases outside the gene matches: 8. Germline values: CDR1 MNHNY, CDR2 SVGAGI (reference sequence). The CDR3 consists of 16 residues. CDR3 amino acids: CASSYSTSENKNIQYF. The CDR3 nucleotides read TGTGCCAGCAGTTATTCGACTAGCGAGAATAAAAACATTCAGTACTTC.

A word on this clonotype: The CDR3 end shows no conserved phenylalanine or tryptophan, and so a read error is likely. The chain joins TRBV6-2 or TRBV6-3 to TRBJ1-1; no reliable D call. CDR3 length: 13 amino acids. CDR1 MNHEY and CDR2 SVGEGT come from the germline V gene. V lost 7 bases to trimming and J lost 4 bases, with 13 bases between them. The CDR3: CASNTWAFTEAFL. CDR3 nucleotide sequence: TGTGCCAGCAACACCTGGGCATTCACTGAAGCTTTCCTT.

Comments on this clonotype: At one of its ends the junction is not consistent with the germline gene, which may arise from a read error. The chain employs TRBV28 and TRBJ2-1; TRBD1 matches 7 bases. This CDR3 comprises 15 residues. The V gene's germline CDR1 is MDHEN and CDR2 SYDVKM. CDR3 sequence reads: CGSSFRGPWDNEQFF. CDR3 in DNA: TGTGGCAGCAGTTTTAGGGGGCCTTGGGACAATGAGCAGTTCTTC.

This clonotype was detected many times. The gene calls are TRBV6-5 and TRBJ2-1, with 9 bases identical to TRBD2. This CDR3 spans 16 amino acids. Losses at the gene ends were 5 bases for V and 6 bases for J; bases not matched to a gene: 11. In germline, CDR1 is MNHEY, CDR2 SVGAGI. CDR3: CASSPQGREGPNEQFF. Here the CDR3 DNA reads TGTGCCAGCAGTCCGCAGGGGCGGGAGGGCCCCAATGAGCAGTTCTTC.

The V gene is TRBV9, the J gene TRBJ2-1, with TRBD2 identical over 7 bases. The J segment lost 5 bases and the V segment lost 0 bases, leaving 8 bases of the junction unmatched. The germline CDR1 and CDR2 sequences are SGDLS and YYNGEE. This CDR3 has 16 residues. The CDR3 nucleotides are TGTGCCAGCAGCGTAGTTGTGACGGGAGGAGACAATGAGCAGTTCTTC. It translates to CASSVVVTGGDNEQFF.

For this clonotype: A much larger clone sits a single nucleotide away, making a read error possible. The rearrangement links TRBV25-1 to TRBJ1-2, with D perhaps matching TRBD1 (6 bases). This CDR3 spans 15 amino acids. V shed 4 bases and J shed 10 bases, with 22 bases lying between them. In germline, CDR1 is MGHDK, CDR2 SYGVNS. The CDR3 spells CASSASRGANIFYTF. CDR3 nucleotides: TGTGCCAGCAGTGCCTCTAGGGGGGCCAACATCTTCTACACCTTC.

Notes on this clonotype: A junction end diverges from the germline sequence, so it may reflect a read error. This rearrangement joins TRBV11-3 to TRBJ2-7, with 9 bases lining up with TRBD2. Germline assignment: CDR1 SGHNT and CDR2 YENEEA. The CDR3 extends over 15 amino acids. CDR3 nucleotide sequence: TGTGCCAGTAGAGGGGTTAGCGGGAGCTCCTATGAGCAGTACTTC. This gives the protein CASRGVSGSSYEQYF.

Concerning this clonotype: Possible read error: a much larger clone is one base away. The final CDR3 position lacks the conserved phenylalanine or tryptophan, pointing to a likely read error. The V call is TRBV20-1, the J call TRBJ2-7; unclear D gene. CDR3 length: 14 residues. V lost 3 bases to trimming and J lost 7 bases, with 19 bases between them. Per germline, CDR1 DFQATT and CDR2 SNEGSKA (reference sequence). CDR3 sequence (DNA): TGCAGTGCTAGTTTGAGCAATCAGATTCTGGAGCAGTACTTA. It specifies CSASLSNQILEQYL.

This clonotype was detected once. At one end, the junction sequence differs from germline, possibly due to a read error. The chain is built from TRBV29-1 and TRBJ2-1; a possible D gene is TRBD2 (5 bases). The CDR3 loop spans 15 amino acids. CDR1 is SQVTM and CDR2 is ANQGSEA in the germline V gene. In DNA, the CDR3 is TGCAGTGTTGTTGACGGGGTGAACTCCTACAATGAGCAGTTCTTC. It translates to CSVVDGVNSYNEQFF.

On this clonotype itself: Being one base from a much bigger clone, this may be a read error. The gene calls are TRBV12-3 or TRBV12-4 and TRBJ1-4, with a weak D call TRBD1 (5 bases). The CDR3 has 12 amino acids. V dropped 7 bases and J dropped 8 bases, with 11 bases sitting between them. The CDR3 DNA reads as TGTGCCAGCAAGGGTTGGGGCGAAAAACTGTTTTTT. The encoded protein is CASKGWGEKLFF.

As regards this clonotype: One end of the junction is discordant with germline, which a read error may explain. DNA of the CDR3: TGTACCAACAGCCCACTAGAAACAGACACAGATACGCAATATTTT. Translation gives CTNSPLETDTDTQYF. The chain couples TRBV11-2 to TRBJ2-3; perhaps TRBD2 as D (5 bases). The CDR3 runs to 15 residues. Germline CDR1 reads SGHAT; CDR2 reads FQNNGV.

Details on this clonotype: A much larger clone differs from this one at a single base, so this may be a read error. The chain joins TRBV20-1 to TRBJ1-5, with no clear D. This CDR3 is built from 14 residues. Germline loops: CDR1 DFQATT, CDR2 SNEGSKA (reference sequence). In DNA, the CDR3 is TGCAGTGCTAGAGATCCGGGAGACAATCAGCCCCATCATTTT. It is translated as CSARDPGDNQPHHF.

On this clonotype: One end of the junction does not line up with germline, which may come from a read error. The chain joins TRBV20-1 to TRBJ2-6; maybe TRBD1 (6 bases). The CDR3 runs 16 residues. CDR1 and CDR2 from the germline V gene are DFQATT and SNEGSKA (reference sequence). The CDR3 DNA follows: TGCAGTTCTTCCAATTGGGGGCCCTCTGGGGCCAACGTCATGATTTTC. It encodes CSSSNWGPSGANVMIF.

For this clonotype: A read error may produce the germline difference seen at one junction end. The rearrangement joins TRBV24-1 to TRBJ2-5; 7 bases map to TRBD2. CDR3 length: 14 residues. Germline CDR1 KGHDR, CDR2 SFDVKD. This CDR3 is CVTSGDTDAETQYF. Written as DNA, the CDR3 is TGTGTCACCAGCGGGGATACGGATGCGGAGACCCAATACTTC.